This T cell receptor beta chain was obtained from a study of T cells in tumors after PD-1 blockade. Using immunoSEQ multiplex PCR, the repertoire was profiled, and TCRdb retains in-frame clones only, with some absent. This sample has about 33,000 clones; 78% occur once, and the top ten carry under 40%. Germline assignment: CDR1 SGHTA and CDR2 FQGNSA. This CDR3 region has 14 residues. V dropped 3 bases and J dropped 1 base, with 9 bases sitting between them. This chain connects TRBV7-2 to TRBJ2-5; no clear D gene. The source was PBMCs, collected before anti-PD-1 treatment. The clonotype originates from a human donor with basal cell carcinoma. The CDR3 sequence is CASSFVGLQETQYF. DNA for the CDR3: TGTGCCAGCAGCTTCGTCGGGCTCCAAGAGACCCAGTACTTC.